One sample yielded the 2 T cell receptor beta chains listed below, sequenced in a study of cytotoxic CD8 clonotypes in ibrutinib-treated CLL (dated by TCRdb to the early 2020s). The library came from the immunoSEQ multiplex PCR assay. TCRdb stores this immuneACCESS table with in-frame sequences only. Part of the clones is absent; in the studies checked, under half of the shortfall reflects unresolved V genes, and no reason is known for the rest. Recorded for this sample are approximately 92,000 clones; 60% to 80% of them occurred a single time. The ten top clones hold just under 25% of the sample. The time point label, read with the paper, signifies: roughly 2 years on ibrutinib. Here the sequenced sample was PBMCs, taken after 24 months of ibrutinib treatment. The source of these receptors is a human donor with chronic lymphocytic leukemia.

The gene calls are TRBV5-4 and TRBJ1-1; 9 nucleotides match TRBD1. There are 14 residues in the CDR3. V shed 4 bases and J 2 bases; nucleotides not matched to a gene: 3. Germline V lookup: CDR1 SGHNT, CDR2 YYREEE (reference sequence). The CDR3 here is CASSRDRVNTEAFF. The CDR3 nucleotides read TGTGCCAGCAGCCGGGACAGGGTAAACACTGAAGCTTTCTTT.

This clone appeared a few times. Written as DNA, the CDR3 is TGTGCCAGTAGGGACCTCAACACCGGGGAGCTGTTTTTT. Translating it yields CASRDLNTGELFF. The V and J genes are TRBV19 and TRBJ2-2; no clear D. This CDR3 contains 13 residues. Germline V gene lookup returns CDR1 LNHDA and CDR2 SQIVND (reference sequence). The V end was cut by 6 bases, the J end by 2 bases, with 7 bases between.